This entry is about one TCR beta chain. Its antigen is not identified. This record comes from a study of blood T cells in healthy people across ages. Notes on the study in general: Researchers said unsorted PBMCs prevented a conclusive naive versus antigen-experienced comparison. Naive CD4+ cell counts and diversity both ran higher in long-lived than in aged donors.

The germline V and J ends were trimmed by 1 base and 2 bases, with 9 bases remaining between them. Looked up from germline, CDR1 is SNHLY and CDR2 is FYNNEI. The CDR3 spans 14 residues. It was with a sample-barcoded 5' primer and a J-beta primer mix that a second PCR of about 6 to 12 cycles was run. Each cDNA was tagged by a template-switch adaptor containing 12 random nucleotides. TCRdb reprocessed the 5' RACE reads with MiXCR, giving one entry per CDR3 protein. The sample lists hundreds of thousands of distinct CDR3 sequences; 58% were seen once. Each of the donors had approximately 10 milliliters of peripheral blood drawn into EDTA-treated Vacutainer tubes.

Sequencing used blood. The TCR was taken from a man aged 60 to 75 in good health. J is TRBJ2-7 and V is TRBV2; D not resolved. The chain's CDR3 is CASSEGGWTYEQYF. DNA of the CDR3: TGTGCCAGCAGTGAAGGGGGATGGACCTACGAGCAGTACTTC. The whole variable domain, filled in from reference TRBV2 and TRBJ2-7, reads EPEVTQTPSHQVTQMGQEVILRCVPISNHLYFYWYRQILGQKVEFLVSFYNNEISEKSEIFDDQFSVERPDGSNFTLKIRSTKLEDSAMYFCASSEGGWTYEQYFGPGTRLTVT.